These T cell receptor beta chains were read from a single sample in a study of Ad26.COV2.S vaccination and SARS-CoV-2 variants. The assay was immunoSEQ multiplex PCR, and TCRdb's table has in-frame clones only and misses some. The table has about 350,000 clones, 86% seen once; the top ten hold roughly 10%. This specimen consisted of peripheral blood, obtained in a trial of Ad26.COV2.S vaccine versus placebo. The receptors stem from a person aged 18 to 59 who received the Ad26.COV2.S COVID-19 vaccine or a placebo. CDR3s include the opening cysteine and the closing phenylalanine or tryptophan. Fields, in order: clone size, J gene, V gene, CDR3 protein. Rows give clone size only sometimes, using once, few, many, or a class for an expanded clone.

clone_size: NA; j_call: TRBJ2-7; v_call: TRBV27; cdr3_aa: CASSLTSGSREQYF
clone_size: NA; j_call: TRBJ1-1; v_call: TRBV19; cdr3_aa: CASKGAGASGWDTEAFF
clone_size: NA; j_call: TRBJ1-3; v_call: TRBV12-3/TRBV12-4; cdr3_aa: CASSIEAGNTIYF
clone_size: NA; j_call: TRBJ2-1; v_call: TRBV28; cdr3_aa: CASSFHRETYNEQFF
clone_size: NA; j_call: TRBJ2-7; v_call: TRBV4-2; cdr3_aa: CASSQVGTSYEQYF
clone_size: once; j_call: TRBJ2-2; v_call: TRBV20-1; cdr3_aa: CSAWTSGELFF
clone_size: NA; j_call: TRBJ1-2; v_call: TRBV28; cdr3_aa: CASSLTGNYGYTF
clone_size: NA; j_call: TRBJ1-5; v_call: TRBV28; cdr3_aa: CASRGGGEPNQPQHF
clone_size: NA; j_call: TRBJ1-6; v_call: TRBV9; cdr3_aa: CASSVETGYGSPLHF
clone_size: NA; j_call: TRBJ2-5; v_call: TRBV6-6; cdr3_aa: CASSYLQGDGETQYF
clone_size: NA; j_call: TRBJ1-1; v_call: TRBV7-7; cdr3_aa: CAPGVGGFTEAFF
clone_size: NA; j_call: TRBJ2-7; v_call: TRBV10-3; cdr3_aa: CAISEWVAGTSGFSYEQYF
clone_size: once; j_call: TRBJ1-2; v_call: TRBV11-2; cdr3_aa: CASSPQIGRGDYGYTF
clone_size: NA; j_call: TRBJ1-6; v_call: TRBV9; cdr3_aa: CASSGRQGASSPLHF
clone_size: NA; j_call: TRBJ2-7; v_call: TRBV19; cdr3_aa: CASSLTWVGRSYEQYF
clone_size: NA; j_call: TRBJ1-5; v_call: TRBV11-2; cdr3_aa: CASSPTGLSQPQHF
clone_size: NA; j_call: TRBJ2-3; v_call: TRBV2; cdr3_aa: CASRSLRGSDTQYF
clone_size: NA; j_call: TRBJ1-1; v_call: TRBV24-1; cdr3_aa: CATSDSGAQASTEAFF
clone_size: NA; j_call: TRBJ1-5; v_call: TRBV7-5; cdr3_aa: CVRSLRFRLVSNQPQHF
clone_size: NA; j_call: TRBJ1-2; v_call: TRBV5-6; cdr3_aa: CASSLRAGLYGYTF
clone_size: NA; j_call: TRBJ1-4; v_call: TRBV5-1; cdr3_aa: CASSLVGGDKLFF
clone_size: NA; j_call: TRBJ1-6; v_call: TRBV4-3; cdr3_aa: CASSQAPGGYNSPLHF
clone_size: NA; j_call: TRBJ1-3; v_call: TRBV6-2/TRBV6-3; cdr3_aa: CASSWTVSGNTIYF
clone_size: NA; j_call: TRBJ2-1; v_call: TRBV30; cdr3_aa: CAWSVTGARGEQFF
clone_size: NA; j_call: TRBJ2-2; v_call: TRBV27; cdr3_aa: CASSLIAGSNTGELFF
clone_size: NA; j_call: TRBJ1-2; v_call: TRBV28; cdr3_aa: CASSTYRGGRYGYTF
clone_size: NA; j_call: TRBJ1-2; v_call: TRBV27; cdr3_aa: CASSLLGWGTGPSLSYGYTF
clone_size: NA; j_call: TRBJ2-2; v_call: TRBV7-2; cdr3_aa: CASTPATSGIGGELFF
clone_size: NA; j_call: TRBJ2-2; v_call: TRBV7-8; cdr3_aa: CASRHRYTGELFF
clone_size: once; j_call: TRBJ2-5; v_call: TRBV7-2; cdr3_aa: CASSPGGARLQTQYF
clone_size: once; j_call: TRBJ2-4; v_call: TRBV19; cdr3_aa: CASSIVARAKNIQYF
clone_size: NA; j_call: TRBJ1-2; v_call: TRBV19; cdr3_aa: CASRSREYYGYTF
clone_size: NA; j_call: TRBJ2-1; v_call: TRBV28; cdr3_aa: CASSLKAGTGYYNEQFF
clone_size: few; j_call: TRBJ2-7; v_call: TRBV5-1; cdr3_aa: CASSSGTSGRNLYEQYF
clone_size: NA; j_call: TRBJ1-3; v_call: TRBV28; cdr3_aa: CASRPQRVSGNTIYF
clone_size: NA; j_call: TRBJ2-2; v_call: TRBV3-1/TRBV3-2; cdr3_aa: CASSRHPGQGNGELFF
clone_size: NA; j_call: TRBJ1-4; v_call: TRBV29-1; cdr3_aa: CSAEGQPNEKLFF
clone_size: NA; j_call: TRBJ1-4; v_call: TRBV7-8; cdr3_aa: CASSSGFLSEKLFF
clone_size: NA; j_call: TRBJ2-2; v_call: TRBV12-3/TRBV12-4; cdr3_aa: CASRTANTGELFF
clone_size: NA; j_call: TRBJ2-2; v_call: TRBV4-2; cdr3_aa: CASSQVRDSNTGELFF
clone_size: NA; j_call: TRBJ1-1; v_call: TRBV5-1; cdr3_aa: CASSLEGQGGTEAFF
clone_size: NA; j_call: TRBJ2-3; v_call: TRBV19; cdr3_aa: CASSEPGTAGKYF
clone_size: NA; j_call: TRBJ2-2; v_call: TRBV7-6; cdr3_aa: CASRLGTSGSTGELFF
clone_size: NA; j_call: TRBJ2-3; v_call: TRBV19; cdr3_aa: CATSGIEKLPQDTQYF
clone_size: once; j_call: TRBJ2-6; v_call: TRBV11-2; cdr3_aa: CASSFYQGYGANVLTF
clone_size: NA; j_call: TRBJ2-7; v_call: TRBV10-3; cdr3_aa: CASGTSGFSSYEQYF
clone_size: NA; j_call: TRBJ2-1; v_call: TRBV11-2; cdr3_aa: CASSPGWGSDPFF
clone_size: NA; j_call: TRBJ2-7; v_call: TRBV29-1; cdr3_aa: CSVRLDGQQYF
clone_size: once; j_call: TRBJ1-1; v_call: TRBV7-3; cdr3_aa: CASSLGRTQGTEAFF
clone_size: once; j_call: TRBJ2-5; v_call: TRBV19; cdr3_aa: CASSMIPEETQYF
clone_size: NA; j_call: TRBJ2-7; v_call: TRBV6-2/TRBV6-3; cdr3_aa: CASSPGTGSVYEQYF
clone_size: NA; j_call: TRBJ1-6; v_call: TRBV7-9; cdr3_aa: CASSLEQGNSPLHF
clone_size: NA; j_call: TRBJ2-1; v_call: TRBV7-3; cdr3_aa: CASSLERGGNEQFF